The T cell receptor (beta chain) under discussion was sequenced for a study of blood T cell repertoires in COVID-19 (dated by TCRdb to between 2020 and 2021). With respect to the entire study: Samples covering the acute and convalescent phases of COVID-19 were provided by collaborators in the United States, Italy and Spain. Samples came from the ongoing ImmuneRACE study (first 160 participants) plus 1,254 subjects from 6 global collaborators. Deeply sampled blood TCRbeta repertoires from subjects exposed to, actively infected with, or recovered from COVID-19 were included in the dataset. Nearly every sample came with metadata listing a de-identified subject ID, COVID-19 status, age in years and sex. HLA class I and class II types, where available, came from metadata supplied by the sample provider rather than from assay-based typing. The prospective study material was composed of cDNA or gDNA derived from T cells, B-cell-depleted T cells, or PBMCs. The repertoires were released in a freely available public database meant as a resource for research on the immune response to SARS-CoV-2. What the authors observed across the whole study: The amount of clinical and demographic metadata varied by source and participant and was provided uncurated.

The CDR3 has 16 amino acids, counting the end cysteine and phenylalanine. The kept DNA is CDR3 alone, 48 bases in frame from the first base. CDR1 SEHNR and CDR2 FQNEAQ were looked up in the germline V gene (reference sequence). V gives up 1 base and J gives up 4 bases, and the segment between their germline ends measures 14 bases. The immunoSEQ Assay, a bias-controlled multiplex PCR, was used to amplify TCRbeta CDR3 regions from genomic DNA. The study's own analysis went as follows. Nucleated cell counts per sample were estimated from amplification of reference gene primers within the assay. To quantify the absolute abundance of each unique TCRbeta CDR3 rearrangement, sequence reads were collapsed and filtered. For each sample, productive Simpson clonality was calculated as the square root of Simpson's diversity index over productive rearrangements. This is the immuneACCESS table as TCRdb keeps it, with only in-frame sequences that have V and J called. A part of the clones is gone; compared with another copy, unresolved V genes explain less than half, and the rest is unexplained. The DNA was the basis for D and trimming; V, J and clone size are from that table. The sample yields about 200,000 clones; around nine tenths were counted once. The ten largest clones represent less than 4.5% of the sample.

In the prospective study, participants were roughly 18 to 95 years old, resided in approximately 22 geographic areas of the United States, and were enrolled through a virtual design. To assign participants to cohorts, the prospective study relied on clinical history that participants themselves reported in a screening survey and a study questionnaire. In the prospective study, whole blood, serum and a nasopharyngeal or oropharyngeal swab were collected from each participant by mobile phlebotomists. Additional blood draws and questionnaires over a roughly two-month period could optionally be provided by prospective study participants. Before DNA extraction, prospective study blood samples were shipped either frozen or at room temperature. On this clone: This clone's antigen is unknown. Base-call qualities are not available, and no considerably larger clone is one nucleotide away.

This TCR came from a woman aged 25 to 45 with acute COVID-19. The sample consisted of PBMCs or T cells enriched from blood (not recorded which). The chain couples TRBV7-9 to TRBJ1-5; a tentative D call is TRBD1 (5 bases match). The CDR3 sequence is CASSLGVGQRNQPQHF. The bases are TGTGCCAGCAGCTTAGGGGTGGGGCAGAGAAATCAGCCCCAGCATTTT.